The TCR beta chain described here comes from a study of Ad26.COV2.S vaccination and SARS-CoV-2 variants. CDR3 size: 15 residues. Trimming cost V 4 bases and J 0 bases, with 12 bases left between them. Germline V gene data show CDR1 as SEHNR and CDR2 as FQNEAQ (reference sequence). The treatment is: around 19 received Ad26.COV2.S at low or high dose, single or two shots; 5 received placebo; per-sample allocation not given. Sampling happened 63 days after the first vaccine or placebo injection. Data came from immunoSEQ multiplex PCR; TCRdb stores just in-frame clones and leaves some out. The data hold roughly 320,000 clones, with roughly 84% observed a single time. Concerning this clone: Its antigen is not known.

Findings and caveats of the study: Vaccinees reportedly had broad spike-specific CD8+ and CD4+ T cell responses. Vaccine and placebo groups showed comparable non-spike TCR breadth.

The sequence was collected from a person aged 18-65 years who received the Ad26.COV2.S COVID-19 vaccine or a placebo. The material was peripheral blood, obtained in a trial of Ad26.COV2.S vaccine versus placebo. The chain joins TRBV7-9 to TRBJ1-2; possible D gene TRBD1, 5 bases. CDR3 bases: TGTGCCAGCAGCTCCAACAGGAATCCTAACTATGGCTACACCTTC. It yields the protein CASSSNRNPNYGYTF.